This TCR beta chain was recorded in a study of T cells in Graves' hyperthyroidism and ophthalmopathy. General study points: Patients with ophthalmopathy were separated from those with stable hyperthyroidism by a 13 V-J model.

This clonotype was detected ten times or more. The antigen remains unidentified. Amplification of TCR beta CDR3 regions was performed using RNA transcripts as template. An initial round of RT-PCR targeting the TCR CDR3 relied on the HTBI primer set. TCRdb called the multiplex PCR reads again in MiXCR, with one record for every CDR3 protein. The table has about 840,000 distinct CDR3 sequences, 35% to 45% seen once. CDR3 length equals 13 residues. Deletions cut 6 bases from V and 4 bases from J, with 9 bases between. The germline V gene has CDR1 WNHNN and CDR2 SYGVQD (reference sequence). Researchers barred patients who had uncontrolled infection, other autoimmune disease, pregnancy or lactation.

The origin of this receptor is a man aged 18 to 35 with Graves' hyperthyroidism. Sequencing was carried out using blood. V usage is TRBV10-1 and J usage is TRBJ2-2; tentatively, D is TRBD2 (5 bases). CDR3 DNA sequence: TGCGCCAGCAGGAGGGCGACCACCGGGGAGCTGTTTTTT. This sequence encodes CASRRATTGELFF.